This T cell receptor beta chain is drawn from a study of Ad26.COV2.S vaccination and SARS-CoV-2 variants. On the study more broadly: The donor was enrolled in the Ad26.COV2.S arm of the COV1001 trial. Dosing was one shot or two shots 56 days apart.

Treatment meaning: some 19 received Ad26.COV2.S at low or high dose, single or two shots; roughly 5 received placebo; per-sample allocation not given. Specimens were obtained on day 63 following the first vaccine or placebo injection. An adult aged 18-55 years in Boston served as the donor. TCRdb's table, derived via immunoSEQ multiplex PCR, lists solely in-frame clones and lacks some. The sample lists approximately 400,000 clones; about 85% were seen once. The material was peripheral blood, obtained in a trial of Ad26.COV2.S vaccine versus placebo. The receptor was isolated from a person between 18 and 65 years old who received the Ad26.COV2.S COVID-19 vaccine or a placebo.

CDR3 bases: TGTGCCTGGGGGTGGGAGGGTTATATGTTTGGTACGCAGTATTTT. Amino acids: CAWGWEGYMFGTQYF. The J gene is TRBJ2-3, the V gene TRBV30; 7 bases line up with TRBD2. V lost 5 bases and J lost 8; bases outside the gene matches: 16. There are 15 residues in the CDR3. Germline V CDR1 and CDR2: GTSNPN, SVGIG (reference sequence).